This T cell receptor beta chain comes out of a study of identical twins. The V gene's germline CDR1 is MNHEY and CDR2 SVGAGI. The CDR3 spans 14 residues. V lost 0 bases, J lost 3 bases, and 8 bases lay in between. From the 5' RACE reads, TCRdb called clonotypes with MiXCR, one entry per CDR3 protein. The sample lists some 590,000 distinct CDR3 sequences, 9.6% occurring once. The same specimen was also included in a second study, on yellow fever vaccine responses in identical twins.

The rearrangement uses TRBV6-5 and TRBJ1-1; D is uncertain. This clonotype was obtained from a woman aged 18-29 years in good health. Sequenced: PBMCs. The CDR3 nucleotides are TGTGCCAGCAGTTACTCGATAGGGTACACTGAAGCTTTCTTT. It translates to CASSYSIGYTEAFF.